A single sample is the source of the 28 T cell receptor beta chains below, sequenced in a study of T cell repertoires in cytomegalovirus infection (dated by TCRdb to about 2019). The sequencing machine was an Illumina HiSeq 1500. TCRdb cleaned the public reads at Q25 with fastp, built clones with MiXCR and kept in-frame beta chains. All rows with the same CDR3 protein become a single entry with the most common DNA and genes. The sample includes 150,000 or so distinct CDR3 sequences, with about 6.5% observed a single time. The biggest ten clones account for roughly 18% of the sample. The sequencing sample was made of PBMCs. These receptors all come from a human donor in good health (CMV status not recorded). Some clones in this sample may be carry-over from other donors' samples.

This clonotype was observed at least ten times. CDR3 residues: CASSLGVAGGTDTQYF. In DNA, the CDR3 is TGTGCCAGCAGCTTGGGGGTAGCGGGGGGCACAGATACGCAGTATTTT. The rearrangement uses TRBV7-2 and TRBJ2-3; 9 nucleotides agree with TRBD2. J gave up 1 base and V 3 bases, and 5 bases lay outside the gene matches. Germline values: CDR1 SGHTA, CDR2 FQGNSA. CDR3 length: 16 residues.

The genes are TRBV7-3 and TRBJ2-1; TRBD2 matches 8 bases. The CDR3 consists of 14 residues. J lost 9 bases, V lost 2 bases, and 6 bases had no gene match. Looked up from germline, CDR1 is SGHTA and CDR2 is FQGTGA. The CDR3: CASSLAGGMGEQFF. In DNA form, the CDR3 reads TGTGCCAGCAGCTTAGCGGGGGGAATGGGTGAGCAGTTCTTC.

Ten or more counts support this clonotype. The chain employs TRBV20-1 and TRBJ1-5; D is undetermined. This CDR3 has 15 residues. Germline lookup yields CDR1 DFQATT and CDR2 SNEGSKA (reference sequence). Trimming removed 6 bases from V and 0 bases from J, with 15 bases in between. The CDR3 is CSATVGDYSNQPQHF. The CDR3 nucleotides are TGCAGTGCCACAGTTGGAGATTATAGCAATCAGCCCCAGCATTTT.

This clonotype was picked up many times. The J gene is TRBJ1-1, the V gene TRBV7-9; 8 bases line up with TRBD1. The CDR3 consists of 16 residues. Germline values: CDR1 SEHNR, CDR2 FQNEAQ (reference sequence). V gave up 1 base and J gave up 9 bases; unmatched junction bases: 13. The CDR3 spells CASSLDRDRTRAKAFF. The CDR3 nucleotides are TGTGCCAGCAGCTTAGACCGGGACAGGACAAGGGCGAAAGCTTTCTTT. Supplemented by reference TRBV7-9 and TRBJ1-1, the full variable domain reads DTGVSQNPRHKITKRGQNVTFRCDPISEHNRLYWYRQTLGQGPEFLTYFQNEAQLEKSRLLSDRFSAERPKGSFSTLEIQRTEQGDSAMYLCASSLDRDRTRAKAFFGQGTRLTVV.

This clonotype occurred many times. The gene calls are TRBV6-6 and TRBJ2-5, with 12 positions matching TRBD2. With 4 bases clipped from V and 2 bases from J, the junction kept 2 bases outside the gene matches. Germline CDR1 MNHNY, CDR2 SVGAGI (reference sequence). The CDR3 length is 15 residues. CDR3 sequence (DNA): TGTGCCAGCAGTTTTGGACTAGCGGGGCAAGAGACCCAGTACTTC. It codes for CASSFGLAGQETQYF.

This clonotype was seen ten or more times. J is TRBJ1-5 and V is TRBV15; TRBD1 agrees at 10 bases. With V trimmed by 0 bases and J by 0 bases, 8 bases remained unmatched. The germline gives CDR1 LNHNV, CDR2 YYDKDF (reference sequence). There are 19 residues in the CDR3. CDR3 residues: CATSRDPRTGGNSNQPQHF. As DNA, the CDR3 is TGTGCCACCAGCAGAGATCCCCGGACAGGGGGTAATAGCAATCAGCCCCAGCATTTT.

A few counts support this clonotype. For the CDR3, the DNA is TGTGCCACTTCCCCGGGACAGGGCAACACCGGGGAGCTGTTTTTT. It is translated as CATSPGQGNTGELFF. The rearrangement uses TRBV5-4 and TRBJ2-2, with TRBD1 matching over 9 bases. The junction had 8 bases not matched to a gene; V was cut back by 9 bases and J by 2 bases. The CDR3 covers 15 residues. Germline V CDR1 and CDR2: SGHNT, YYREEE (reference sequence). The whole variable domain, filled in from reference TRBV5-4 and TRBJ2-2, reads ETGVTQSPTHLIKTRGQQVTLRCSSQSGHNTVSWYQQALGQGPQFIFQYYREEENGRGNFPPRFSGLQFPNYSSELNVNALELDDSALYLCATSPGQGNTGELFFGEGSRLTVL.

This clonotype occurred many times. V gene TRBV18 combines with J gene TRBJ1-2, with a weak D call TRBD1 (6 bases). CDR1 is KGHSH and CDR2 is LQKENI in the germline V gene. There are 14 residues in the CDR3. Trimming stripped 1 base from V and 3 bases from J, with 9 bases between. CDR3 in amino acids: CASSPRGQDYGYTF. The CDR3 coding sequence is TGTGCCAGCTCACCACGGGGGCAAGACTATGGCTACACCTTC.

This clonotype came up many times. The chain joins TRBV7-2 to TRBJ2-5, with D hard to call. The CDR3 has 13 residues. Germline-derived CDR1 and CDR2 are SGHTA and FQGNSA. Deletions cut 5 bases from V and 5 bases from J, with 12 bases between. The CDR3 loop is CASSRRTRETQYF. DNA for the CDR3: TGTGCCAGCAGCCGCAGGACCCGGGAGACCCAGTACTTC.

This clonotype has a count of ten or more. The rearrangement links TRBV7-2 to TRBJ2-6; D is unresolved. CDR3 length equals 13 residues. The germline V gene encodes CDR1 SGHTA and CDR2 FQGNSA. Trimming removed 8 bases from V and 0 bases from J, with 5 bases in between. The CDR3 region has the DNA TGTGCCAGCGCTCACTCTGGGGCCAACGTCCTGACTTTC. This codes for CASAHSGANVLTF.

In this sample, this clonotype turned up many times. This rearrangement joins TRBV6-5 to TRBJ2-2, with D possibly matching TRBD1 (6 bases). Per germline, CDR1 MNHEY and CDR2 SVGAGI. V lost 2 bases, J lost 3 bases, and 13 bases lay in between. CDR3 length equals 16 residues. Here the CDR3 reads CASSYLWTEDTGELFF. The DNA of the CDR3 is TGTGCCAGCAGTTACCTTTGGACAGAGGACACCGGGGAGCTGTTTTTT.

Worth noting for this clonotype: At one end, the junction sequence differs from germline, possibly due to a read error. This chain joins TRBV5-4 and TRBJ1-1; D gene uncertain. The CDR3 has 14 amino acids. Germline V gene sequence: CDR1 SGHNT, CDR2 YYREEE (reference sequence). The CDR3 loop is CASSPTVMNTKAFF. The CDR3 DNA reads as TGTGCCAGCAGCCCTACAGTGATGAACACTAAAGCTTTCTTT.

This clonotype was seen only a few times. CDR3 DNA: TGTGCCAGCAGTCCGCATCCCGGGACAGGGGCTGGCTACACCTTC. Translated: CASSPHPGTGAGYTF. The rearrangement uses TRBV28 and TRBJ1-2, with TRBD1 matching over 10 bases. Per the germline V gene, CDR1 is MDHEN and CDR2 is SYDVKM. With V trimmed by 5 bases and J by 7 bases, 10 bases remained unmatched. CDR3 length: 15 amino acids.

Ten or more counts support this clonotype. The chain links TRBV20-1 to TRBJ2-1, with unresolved D. V was clipped by 0 bases and J by 0 bases, with 9 bases between them. The CDR3 contains 15 residues. CDR1 is DFQATT and CDR2 is SNEGSKA in the germline V gene (reference sequence). The CDR3 protein is CSAREGFSSYNEQFF. DNA of the CDR3: TGCAGTGCTAGAGAAGGGTTCAGCTCCTACAATGAGCAGTTCTTC.

This clonotype occurred a few times. This sequence joins TRBV28 and TRBJ2-3, with TRBD2 identical over 9 bases. Germline V CDR1 and CDR2: MDHEN, SYDVKM. The V gene end was trimmed by 2 bases and the J gene end by 0 bases; junction bases not matched to a gene: 3. This CDR3 has 16 residues. CDR3 coding DNA: TGTGCCAGCAGTTTAGCGGGGGGGAAGAGCACAGATACGCAGTATTTT. Translated, it gives CASSLAGGKSTDTQYF.

The chain couples TRBV18 to TRBJ1-2; D is ambiguous. The germline gives CDR1 KGHSH, CDR2 LQKENI. The CDR3 runs to 15 residues. V was trimmed by 1 base and J by 2 bases, leaving 11 bases between them. The CDR3, as DNA: TGTGCCAGCTCACCACGGGAGGCGTCGAACTATGGCTACACCTTC. Translating it yields CASSPREASNYGYTF.

Worth noting for this clonotype: This clone may be a read error of a much larger clone one base away. V gene TRBV24-1 combines with J gene TRBJ2-1; no firm D call. Trimming left V 10 bases short and J 8 bases short, with 11 bases between. CDR1 and CDR2 (germline): KGHDR, SFDVKD. This CDR3 contains 11 residues. CDR3 amino acids: CATGDGDEQFF. The CDR3 nucleotides read TGTGCCACTGGCGATGGGGATGAGCAGTTCTTC.

The V and J genes are TRBV7-3 and TRBJ2-3; TRBD2 aligns across 14 bases. V shed 2 bases, J shed 0 bases, and the junction held 10 bases outside the gene matches. The V gene's germline CDR1 is SGHTA and CDR2 FQGTGA. There are 20 residues in the CDR3. CDR3 loop: CASSLPGTSGGDTSTDTQYF. The CDR3 DNA is TGTGCCAGCAGCTTACCTGGGACTAGCGGGGGAGACACTAGCACAGATACGCAGTATTTT.

This clonotype has at least ten counts. The chain has TRBV6-2 or TRBV6-3 and TRBJ1-1; maybe TRBD1 (5 bases). In germline, CDR1 is MNHEY, CDR2 SVGEGT. There are 15 residues in the CDR3. Trimming removed 3 bases from V and 11 bases from J, with 22 bases in between. This CDR3 is CASSYQGAPGRNAFF. The CDR3 nucleotides are TGTGCCAGCAGTTATCAGGGCGCGCCAGGTCGGAATGCTTTCTTT.

This clonotype was picked up a small number of times. The chain employs TRBV9 and TRBJ2-1; no firm D call. The CDR3 runs to 15 residues. Germline values: CDR1 SGDLS, CDR2 YYNGEE. V lost 0 bases and J lost 0, with 7 bases in between. Written as DNA, the CDR3 is TGTGCCAGCAGCGTAGCGAGCAGCTCCTACAATGAGCAGTTCTTC. This codes for CASSVASSSYNEQFF.

This clonotype was recorded at least ten times. The V and J genes are TRBV28 and TRBJ1-5; D gene ambiguous. The germline V gene encodes CDR1 MDHEN and CDR2 SYDVKM. The ends were cut back, 10 bases at V and 4 bases at J, with 14 bases in the middle. The CDR3 is 13 amino acids. Written as DNA, the CDR3 is TGTGCCACCCTGCCCAGCAAGAATCAGCCCCAGCATTTT. This sequence encodes CATLPSKNQPQHF.

This clonotype was seen repeatedly, ten times or more. The chain uses TRBV2 and TRBJ2-1, with TRBD2 matching 10 bases. The J segment lost 3 bases and the V segment lost 6 bases, leaving 8 bases of the junction unmatched. Per germline, CDR1 SNHLY and CDR2 FYNNEI. CDR3 length: 16 amino acids. The chain's CDR3 is CASRELAGGLYNEQFF. DNA of the CDR3: TGTGCCAGCAGGGAATTAGCGGGGGGTCTCTACAATGAGCAGTTCTTC.

This clonotype was counted only a few times. This chain joins TRBV20-1 and TRBJ1-1; D is unclear. This CDR3 comprises 16 residues. Germline V gene sequence: CDR1 DFQATT, CDR2 SNEGSKA (reference sequence). V was trimmed by 3 bases and J by 0 bases, leaving 17 bases between them. Here the CDR3 DNA reads TGCAGTGCTAGCAAGAACAATCCGGGTATGAACACTGAAGCTTTCTTT. The encoded protein is CSASKNNPGMNTEAFF.

This clonotype showed up many times. The V call is TRBV7-3, the J call TRBJ2-3, with D possibly matching TRBD1 (6 bases). The V gene lost 5 bases and the J gene lost 2 bases, with 17 bases spanning the gap. This CDR3 comprises 16 residues. Germline CDR1 SGHTA, CDR2 FQGTGA. The CDR3 DNA sequence: TGTGCCAGCAGCCGCCTTCCGGGACAAAACACAGATACGCAGTATTTT. It specifies CASSRLPGQNTDTQYF.

This clonotype was recorded a few times. The CDR3 loop reads CASSRLGLAGEQYF. In DNA form, the CDR3 reads TGTGCCAGCAGCCGACTAGGACTAGCGGGTGAGCAGTACTTC. V usage is TRBV5-3 and J usage is TRBJ2-7, with TRBD2 identical over 11 bases. TRBV5-3 falls under the ORF class, with uncertain function. The CDR3 spans 14 residues. The ends lost 8 bases at V and 7 bases at J; junction bases unmatched: 11.

This clonotype was counted between two and nine times. This chain connects TRBV19 to TRBJ2-3; weak D call: TRBD1 (5 bases). Germline lookup yields CDR1 LNHDA and CDR2 SQIVND (reference sequence). The V end was cut by 4 bases, the J end by 6 bases, with 11 bases between. The CDR3 has 13 amino acids. This chain's CDR3 is CASSTPYRDTQYF. The DNA for the CDR3 is TGTGCCAGTAGTACTCCCTACAGGGATACGCAGTATTTT. Full variable domain (rest looked up from reference TRBV19 and TRBJ2-3): DGGITQSPKYLFRKEGQNVTLSCEQNLNHDAMYWYRQDPGQGLRLIYYSQIVNDFQKGDIAEGYSVSREKKESFPLTVTSAQKNPTAFYLCASSTPYRDTQYFGPGTRLTVL.

At least ten counts were recorded for this clonotype. This chain connects TRBV7-3 to TRBJ2-2; D possibly corresponds to TRBD2 (5 bases). Germline assignment: CDR1 SGHTA and CDR2 FQGTGA. V shed 3 bases and J shed 1 base, with 6 bases lying between them. This CDR3 has 14 amino acids. The CDR3 DNA reads as TGTGCCAGCAGCTTCGGGGTGAACACCGGGGAGCTGTTTTTT. Its protein product is CASSFGVNTGELFF.

This clonotype was recorded a few times. V gene TRBV27 combines with J gene TRBJ2-2; TRBD1 matches at 7 bases. The V segment lost 4 bases and the J segment 6 bases; nucleotides outside the gene matches: 5. Per germline, CDR1 MNHEY and CDR2 SMNVEV (reference sequence). This CDR3 has 14 residues. The CDR3 nucleotides are TGTGCCAGCAGTTCTATAGGGGGCCCCGGGGAGCTGTTTTTT. Residues: CASSSIGGPGELFF.